This TCR beta chain emerged from a study of a mutant IDH1 vaccine in newly diagnosed glioma. As for the study in general: It was radiotherapy, temozolomide, or both that patients received previously, with most receiving both.

Germline V CDR1 and CDR2: SGHAT, FQNNGV. The CDR3 extends over 14 amino acids. V gave up 5 bases and J gave up 4 bases, with 11 bases separating them. Measured with immunoSEQ multiplex PCR; TCRdb has only the in-frame clones, and not every one. The data hold under 65,000 clones, with 80% to 90% observed a single time. Study results and limitations: With respect to changes in top peripheral T cell clonotypes, pseudoprogression seemed unrelated. Immune responses induced by vaccination arose in 93.3% of the patients.

Details on this clone: Its antigen is undetermined.

The time point denotes: baseline, week 1 (first vaccination visit). Sample treatment: pre-vaccination baseline after standard-of-care therapy. Newly diagnosed WHO grade 3 or 4 IDH1-mutant, ATRX-lost astrocytomas were identified in the donors. The clonotype originates from a man younger than 30 with glioma. V usage is TRBV11-2 and J usage is TRBJ1-4; D not certain. The specimen was PBMCs, collected from a glioma patient treated with radiotherapy, temozolomide or both. CDR3 protein: CASSLNRVNEKLFF. For the CDR3, the DNA is TGTGCCAGCAGCCTAAACCGGGTTAATGAAAAACTGTTTTTT.